This TCR beta chain stems from a study of blood T cell repertoires in COVID-19. Study in general: The United States, Italy and Spain were the sources of the acute and convalescent COVID-19 samples. T cells, B-cell-depleted T cells, or PBMCs provided the cDNA or gDNA that served as material.

Original data processing: How many nucleated cells were present was estimated from reference gene primer amplification. Only in-frame clones appear in the TCRdb table, and some are missing; sequencing was by immunoSEQ multiplex PCR. V and J calls and clone size are copied from that table; D and trimming were computed from the DNA. Seen here are about 240,000 clones, more than 75% observed once, and the top ten hold under 15%. CDR3 length: 13 residues. V dropped 1 base and J dropped 4 bases, with 7 bases sitting between them. CDR1 and CDR2 (germline): MGHRA, YSYEKL. The J gene is TRBJ2-5, the V gene TRBV4-1, with D unclear. The specimen sequenced was peripheral blood. The sequence came from an older woman with active or convalescent COVID-19. The CDR3 nucleotides read TGCGCCAGCAGCCAAGGCCGGGTAGAGACCCAGTACTTC. This encodes CASSQGRVETQYF.